This TCR beta chain came from a study of blood T cell repertoires in COVID-19. Germline assignment: CDR1 MDHEN and CDR2 SYDVKM. J gave up 4 bases and V 6 bases, and 12 bases lay outside the gene matches. The CDR3 is made up of 17 amino acids. This table comes from immunoSEQ multiplex PCR, and its TCRdb copy is limited to in-frame clones, with some not included. Here the sample spans around 170,000 clones, approximately 87% being singletons. The sequencing sample was made of peripheral blood. The chain carries TRBV28 and TRBJ1-6; 7 bases fit TRBD1. The origin of this receptor is a woman between 65 and 79 years old with acute or convalescent COVID-19. The CDR3 DNA sequence: TGTGCCAGCAGCTCGGCCCGGCGCAGGGGGTATAATTCACCCCTCCACTTT. It codes for CASSSARRRGYNSPLHF. Drawing the rest from reference TRBV28 and TRBJ1-6, the complete variable domain is DVKVTQSSRYLVKRTGEKVFLECVQDMDHENMFWYRQDPGLGLRLIYFSYDVKMKEKGDIPEGYSVSREKKERFSLILESASTNQTSMYLCASSSARRRGYNSPLHFGNGTRLTVT.